Sequencing of this T cell receptor beta chain was carried out in a study of tumor-infiltrating lymphocytes in primary liver carcinoma. Starting from 450 to 500 ng of total RNA, TCR beta cDNA was produced with a primer in the constant region. Slightly modified ARM-PCR served as the procedure for the TCR beta libraries. These libraries came from three rounds of nested multiplex PCR. Amplification in the first two PCR rounds was performed using TRBV1-TRBV30 forward primers and a C-beta reverse primer for 10 cycles each. TCRdb processed the multiplex PCR reads anew with MiXCR; each CDR3 protein has one entry. Among 100,000 to 120,000 distinct CDR3 sequences listed, 80% to 85% were seen once. Total RNA and DNA came together from 20-30 mg of bulk tissue without cell sorting. Donors were untreated and chronically infected with HBV. Every tumor yielded five separate sampled regions. The CDR3 extends over 13 amino acids. Per germline, CDR1 LGHNA and CDR2 YSLEER. Trimming cost V 0 bases and J 8 bases, with 9 bases left between them.

This clonotype showed up many times. J is TRBJ2-3 and V is TRBV4-3; either TRBD1 or TRBD2 may fit D (6 bases each). The sample was liver tumor tissue from sampling region 3. The subset denotes: tumor region T3, left-lateral pole. The clonotype was recovered from a man aged 35-49 years with primary liver carcinoma and hepatitis B virus infection. CDR3 region: CASSQEEGGTQYF. The DNA of the CDR3 is TGCGCCAGCAGCCAAGAGGAGGGGGGTACGCAGTATTTT.